These T cell receptor beta chains were read from a single sample in a study of blood T cell repertoires in COVID-19. TCRdb's table, derived via immunoSEQ multiplex PCR, lists solely in-frame clones and lacks some. The sample includes a few hundred thousand clones, 85% to 90% of them seen just once. The specimen sequenced was PBMCs or T cells enriched from blood (not recorded which). The receptors originated from a woman aged 18-30 years who had recovered from COVID-19. Each CDR3 is given with its conserved first and last residue. A D gene is named only where the DNA matches it firmly. A row's size may be missing; if present it is once, few, many or a size class.

size	D	V	length	J	DNA	CDR3
NA	NA	TRBV27	14	TRBJ2-7	TGTGCCAGCAGTTTATCAGCAGGCTCCTACGAGCAGTACTTC	CASSLSAGSYEQYF
NA	NA	TRBV27	18	TRBJ1-1	TGTGCCAGCAGCCTACTACCCCGCCGGGGTGGAAAGGACACTGAAGCTTTCTTT	CASSLLPRRGGKDTEAFF
NA	NA	TRBV7-2	15	TRBJ2-1	TGTGCCAGCAGCTTAGAGCGGTTTACCTACAATGAGCAGTTCTTC	CASSLERFTYNEQFF
NA	NA	TRBV5-8	15	TRBJ2-3	TGTGCCAGCAGCCCCCTTAGCATTGGCACAGATACGCAGTATTTT	CASSPLSIGTDTQYF
NA	NA	TRBV2	14	TRBJ1-2	TGTGCCAGCAGTGAAGAACCGTTAGCTCGCGGCTACACCTTC	CASSEEPLARGYTF
NA	TRBD1	TRBV7-2	15	TRBJ2-5	TGTGCCAGCAGCCGCCTCAGGGGGACCCAGGAGACCCAGTACTTC	CASSRLRGTQETQYF
NA	TRBD1	TRBV2	14	TRBJ1-2	TGTGCCAGCAGTGCTGGGACAGGCCTCTATGGCTACACCTTC	CASSAGTGLYGYTF
NA	NA	TRBV19	15	TRBJ1-6	TGTGCCAGTAGTCCTGGGACATCGGTTAATTCACCCCTCCACTTT	CASSPGTSVNSPLHF
NA	NA	TRBV18	15	TRBJ2-3	TGTGCCAGCTCACCTCTCCTAACTAGCACAGATACGCAGTATTTT	CASSPLLTSTDTQYF
few	NA	TRBV15	15	TRBJ1-1	TGTGCCACCAGCCCCATAGAGGGCGCGGGGGCTGAAGCTTTCTTT	CATSPIEGAGAEAFF
once	NA	TRBV28	15	TRBJ2-3	TGTGCCAGCAGCGCACAGGGTCATCTAACAGATACGCAGTATTTT	CASSAQGHLTDTQYF
NA	TRBD2	TRBV24-1	17	TRBJ2-5	TGTGCCACCAGTGATTTCTCTCGGGGGGGCAGCTCGGAGACCCAGTACTTC	CATSDFSRGGSSETQYF
NA	TRBD1	TRBV29-1	14	TRBJ2-5	TGCAGCGTTGCCCTACAGGGGGCGAGGGAGACCCAGTACTTC	CSVALQGARETQYF
NA	NA	TRBV24-1	15	TRBJ1-5	TGTGCCACCAGTGACTCCGGACAGAGCAATCAGCCCCAGCATTTT	CATSDSGQSNQPQHF
NA	NA	TRBV19	14	TRBJ1-1	TGTGCCAGTAGTTGGGTTCAAGGGAGCACTGAAGCTTTCTTT	CASSWVQGSTEAFF
NA	NA	TRBV9	13	TRBJ2-3	TGTGCCAGCAGCGTTGGACACGCTGATACGCAGTATTTT	CASSVGHADTQYF
once	NA	TRBV6-5	10	TRBJ1-1	TGTGCCAGCGGGGGGGTTGAAGCTTTCTTT	CASGGVEAFF
NA	NA	TRBV7-9	13	TRBJ2-7	TGTGCCAGCAGCTTAATGTTCCGGGACGAGCAGTACTTC	CASSLMFRDEQYF
NA	NA	TRBV21-1	16	TRBJ1-5	TGTGCCAGCAGCAGGGGGACAGGCGTCTCCAATCAGCCCCAGCATTTT	CASSRGTGVSNQPQHF
NA	TRBD1	TRBV7-2	15	TRBJ1-4	TGTGCCAGCAGCTTAGGGGACAGGGGTTTGGAAAAACTGTTTTTT	CASSLGDRGLEKLFF
NA	TRBD2	TRBV4-2	17	TRBJ2-3	TGTGCCAGCAGCCAATTCCCTAGCGGGGGCCTCACAGATACGCAGTATTTT	CASSQFPSGGLTDTQYF
NA	NA	TRBV9	11	TRBJ1-2	TGTGCCAGCAGCGCCCTCTATGGCTACACCTTC	CASSALYGYTF
NA	NA	TRBV7-8	18	TRBJ2-3	TGTGCCAGCAGCTTAGCGTACAGGTGGGCGGATAGCACAGATACGCAGTATTTT	CASSLAYRWADSTDTQYF
NA	NA	TRBV6-5	14	TRBJ1-1	TGTGCCAGCAAGGACTCAACAAAGGGCACTGAAGCTTTCTTT	CASKDSTKGTEAFF
NA	NA	TRBV5-1	15	TRBJ2-7	TGCGCCAGCAGACCCTTCACGGGAGATGGCTACGAGCAGTACTTC	CASRPFTGDGYEQYF
NA	TRBD2	TRBV9	13	TRBJ2-1	TGTGCCAGCAGTTCTATGACTAGCTTTGAGCAGTTCTTC	CASSSMTSFEQFF
NA	TRBD2	TRBV30	19	TRBJ2-3	TGTGCCTGGAGTGTACGGTGGTCTAGCGGGGGTCGGGGAGGGGATACGCAGTATTTT	CAWSVRWSSGGRGGDTQYF
NA	NA	TRBV27	13	TRBJ2-7	TGTGCCAGCATAGCCCCGGGCTCCTACGAGCAGTACTTC	CASIAPGSYEQYF
once	NA	TRBV5-1	14	TRBJ1-4	TGCGCCAGCAGATTTGAAAGCCGAGGAGAAAAACTGTTTTTT	CASRFESRGEKLFF
NA	NA	TRBV4-2	14	TRBJ2-1	TGTGCCAGCAGCCAAGGGGACAACGGGAATGAGCAGTTCTTC	CASSQGDNGNEQFF
NA	NA	TRBV2	13	TRBJ1-1	TGTGCCAGCAGTGAAAACCCGGGGACTGAAGCTTTCTTT	CASSENPGTEAFF
NA	NA	TRBV30	13	TRBJ1-2	TGTGCCTGGAGTGAACCAGGGACAACTGGCTACACCTTC	CAWSEPGTTGYTF
NA	TRBD1	TRBV7-3	16	TRBJ2-2	TGTGCCAGCAGCTCGGACAGGGGATTGAACACCGGGGAGCTGTTTTTT	CASSSDRGLNTGELFF
NA	NA	TRBV12-3/TRBV12-4	13	TRBJ1-2	TGTGCCAGCAGTGCGGACAGTATCTATGGCTACACCTTC	CASSADSIYGYTF
NA	TRBD1	TRBV27	16	TRBJ2-7	TGTGCCAGCAGTTTATCTGGGACAGGGGGGGGCCGCGAGCAGTACTTC	CASSLSGTGGGREQYF
NA	TRBD1	TRBV28	15	TRBJ2-1	TGTGCCAGCAGTGGGGGACAGGGATTTATGGATGAGCAGTTCTTC	CASSGGQGFMDEQFF
NA	TRBD1	TRBV2	17	TRBJ2-1	TGTGCCAGCAGTGGGACAGGGGGTTTGAAAGTTAACAATGAGCAGTTCTTC	CASSGTGGLKVNNEQFF